Listed below are T cell receptor beta chains from one sample, sequenced in a study of blood T cell repertoires in COVID-19. The repertoire was sequenced with immunoSEQ multiplex PCR; TCRdb's copy has only in-frame clones and lacks some. The sample lists about 11,000 clones; about 71% were seen once. Sequences were obtained from peripheral blood. These receptors all come from a man in his fifties or sixties with COVID-19, enrolled during active disease. Both conserved end residues are part of each CDR3. The D gene is left open where the match is weak. Clone size is shown for a subset of rows, as once, few, many or a class of expanded clone.

j_gene: TRBJ1-1; abundance: .; v_gene: TRBV5-6; d_gene: .; CDR3nt: TGTGCCAGCAGCTTGGAACGGGGGAGGAACACTGAAGCTTTCTTT; CDR3aa: CASSLERGRNTEAFF
j_gene: TRBJ1-1; abundance: few; v_gene: TRBV5-4; d_gene: TRBD1; CDR3nt: TGTGCCAGCAGTAGCCGGGACAGGGTCACTGAAGCTTTCTTT; CDR3aa: CASSSRDRVTEAFF
j_gene: TRBJ1-2; abundance: .; v_gene: TRBV13; d_gene: .; CDR3nt: TGTGCCAGCAGCTTAATGTCCAGATCTAACTATGGCTACACCTTC; CDR3aa: CASSLMSRSNYGYTF
j_gene: TRBJ2-7; abundance: .; v_gene: TRBV29-1; d_gene: .; CDR3nt: TGCAGCGTTGGGTACCCAGAGGCGGGCTACGAGCAGTACTTC; CDR3aa: CSVGYPEAGYEQYF
j_gene: TRBJ2-1; abundance: .; v_gene: TRBV29-1; d_gene: .; CDR3nt: TGCAGCGTTGCCGGGACCAGGGGCCCTTATGAGCAGTTCTTC; CDR3aa: CSVAGTRGPYEQFF
j_gene: TRBJ2-7; abundance: .; v_gene: TRBV13; d_gene: .; CDR3nt: TGTGCCAGCAGCACCACGACGACATCACGCGTGGAGCAGTACTTC; CDR3aa: CASSTTTTSRVEQYF
j_gene: TRBJ2-3; abundance: few; v_gene: TRBV27; d_gene: .; CDR3nt: TGTGCCAGCAGTATTTTAGCGGTCACGGGCCCAGATACGCAGTATTTT; CDR3aa: CASSILAVTGPDTQYF
j_gene: TRBJ1-5; abundance: .; v_gene: TRBV24-1; d_gene: TRBD1; CDR3nt: TGTGCCACCAGTGAACGGACAGGGGGCGAAAATCAGCCCCAGCATTTT; CDR3aa: CATSERTGGENQPQHF
j_gene: TRBJ1-5; abundance: .; v_gene: TRBV5-1; d_gene: TRBD1; CDR3nt: TGCGCCAGCAGATATCCGATCGGACAGGGCTATCAGCCCCAGCATTTT; CDR3aa: CASRYPIGQGYQPQHF
j_gene: TRBJ2-2; abundance: once; v_gene: TRBV4-1; d_gene: .; CDR3nt: TGCGCCAGCAGCCAAGCACAGGGAATAGTAAGCACCGGGGAGCTGTTTTTT; CDR3aa: CASSQAQGIVSTGELFF
j_gene: TRBJ1-3; abundance: .; v_gene: TRBV2; d_gene: .; CDR3nt: TGTGCCAGCAGTCTGCAAGGGAGGCTGCTGGACACCATATATTTT; CDR3aa: CASSLQGRLLDTIYF
j_gene: TRBJ2-5; abundance: few; v_gene: TRBV11-2; d_gene: .; CDR3nt: TGTGCCAGCAGCTCATACGGACAGCCCCAAGAGACCCAGTACTTC; CDR3aa: CASSSYGQPQETQYF
j_gene: TRBJ2-5; abundance: .; v_gene: TRBV6-5; d_gene: TRBD2; CDR3nt: TGTGCCAGCGTGGAGCGGGGGGGCCTAGAGACCCAGTACTTC; CDR3aa: CASVERGGLETQYF
j_gene: TRBJ2-5; abundance: .; v_gene: TRBV5-1; d_gene: .; CDR3nt: TGCGCCAGCAGTACCCTGTCCGGACCCATACTAGGAGAGACCCAGTACTTC; CDR3aa: CASSTLSGPILGETQYF
j_gene: TRBJ1-5; abundance: once; v_gene: TRBV27; d_gene: TRBD1; CDR3nt: TGTGCCAGCAGTCAAAAGGGACAGTTTAGCAATCAGCCCCAGCATTTT; CDR3aa: CASSQKGQFSNQPQHF
j_gene: TRBJ2-3; abundance: .; v_gene: TRBV19; d_gene: TRBD2; CDR3nt: TGTGCCAGTAGTTGGGGGGGACTCACAGATACGCAGTATTTT; CDR3aa: CASSWGGLTDTQYF
j_gene: TRBJ2-3; abundance: .; v_gene: TRBV30; d_gene: TRBD2; CDR3nt: TGTGCCTGGAGTCGGACTAGCGGGAGAGGGGATACGCAGTATTTT; CDR3aa: CAWSRTSGRGDTQYF
j_gene: TRBJ1-4; abundance: few; v_gene: TRBV5-1; d_gene: .; CDR3nt: TGCGCCAGCAGCTTGGGGGGGCGCGATGAAAAACTGTTTTTT; CDR3aa: CASSLGGRDEKLFF
j_gene: TRBJ2-1; abundance: .; v_gene: TRBV5-5; d_gene: TRBD2; CDR3nt: TGTGCCAGCAGCGGCACTAGCGGGAGTTGGAATGAGCAGTTCTTC; CDR3aa: CASSGTSGSWNEQFF
j_gene: TRBJ2-3; abundance: .; v_gene: TRBV14; d_gene: TRBD2; CDR3nt: TGTGCCAGCAGCCATAGCGGGAGGGTGGATACGCAGTATTTT; CDR3aa: CASSHSGRVDTQYF
j_gene: TRBJ1-2; abundance: once; v_gene: TRBV29-1; d_gene: .; CDR3nt: TGCAGCGTTGACGGAGTCCCTGGAGGCTACACCTTC; CDR3aa: CSVDGVPGGYTF
j_gene: TRBJ2-1; abundance: .; v_gene: TRBV5-1; d_gene: TRBD1; CDR3nt: TGCGCCAGCAGCTTGGGGACAGGGGGTTCTAATGAGCAGTTCTTC; CDR3aa: CASSLGTGGSNEQFF
j_gene: TRBJ2-5; abundance: few; v_gene: TRBV7-2; d_gene: .; CDR3nt: TGTGCCACGTCAAGGGGATCCCAAGAGACCCAGTACTTC; CDR3aa: CATSRGSQETQYF
j_gene: TRBJ2-2; abundance: large; v_gene: TRBV10-3; d_gene: TRBD2; CDR3nt: TGTGCCATCAGTGCCAACATGGGAGGGGTTACCACCGGGGAGCTGTTTTTT; CDR3aa: CAISANMGGVTTGELFF
j_gene: TRBJ1-2; abundance: .; v_gene: TRBV19; d_gene: .; CDR3nt: TGTGCCAGTAGTATAAACAGGTTAAACTATGGCTACACCTTC; CDR3aa: CASSINRLNYGYTF
j_gene: TRBJ1-5; abundance: few; v_gene: TRBV4-3; d_gene: .; CDR3nt: TGCGCCAGCAGCCAAGAATGGGGGGGGAATCAGCCCCAGCATTTT; CDR3aa: CASSQEWGGNQPQHF
j_gene: TRBJ2-3; abundance: .; v_gene: TRBV24-1; d_gene: TRBD1; CDR3nt: TGTGCCACCAGTGCCCCGGGACAGGGGTCAGATACGCAGTATTTT; CDR3aa: CATSAPGQGSDTQYF
j_gene: TRBJ1-6; abundance: few; v_gene: TRBV9; d_gene: .; CDR3nt: TGTGCCAGCAGCGTAGGACGGGGGGCGAGGTCACCCCTCCACTTT; CDR3aa: CASSVGRGARSPLHF
j_gene: TRBJ1-1; abundance: .; v_gene: TRBV25-1; d_gene: .; CDR3nt: TGTGCCAGCAGTGCTCACAACCCAACTGAAGCTTTCTTT; CDR3aa: CASSAHNPTEAFF
j_gene: TRBJ2-2; abundance: .; v_gene: TRBV5-1; d_gene: .; CDR3nt: TGCGCCAGCAGCCTGCGTCCCCCTAACACCGGGGAGCTGTTTTTT; CDR3aa: CASSLRPPNTGELFF
j_gene: TRBJ1-2; abundance: .; v_gene: TRBV3-1/TRBV3-2; d_gene: .; CDR3nt: TGTGCCAGCAGCCAAGGAGGATGGGGGGTCGACACCTTC; CDR3aa: CASSQGGWGVDTF
j_gene: TRBJ1-4; abundance: .; v_gene: TRBV7-9; d_gene: TRBD1; CDR3nt: TGTGCCAGCAGCCCAGACGTGGGACAGGGAAACGAAAAACTGTTTTTT; CDR3aa: CASSPDVGQGNEKLFF
j_gene: TRBJ1-1; abundance: once; v_gene: TRBV3-1/TRBV3-2; d_gene: .; CDR3nt: TGTGCCAGCAGCCAAGCTGGGGCGGACACTGAAGCTTTCTTT; CDR3aa: CASSQAGADTEAFF
j_gene: TRBJ1-5; abundance: .; v_gene: TRBV2; d_gene: TRBD1; CDR3nt: TGTGCCAGCGAGAACAGGGGGGTGTCAGCCCAGCATTTT; CDR3aa: CASENRGVSAQHF
j_gene: TRBJ1-3; abundance: .; v_gene: TRBV13; d_gene: .; CDR3nt: TGTGTCAGCAGCTTGCCAGGGACTGGAAACACCATATATTTT; CDR3aa: CVSSLPGTGNTIYF
j_gene: TRBJ1-4; abundance: .; v_gene: TRBV28; d_gene: .; CDR3nt: TGTGCCAGCAGTTTATACGGGGTGGGCGCAACTAATGAAAAACTGTTTTTT; CDR3aa: CASSLYGVGATNEKLFF
j_gene: TRBJ1-5; abundance: once; v_gene: TRBV6-5; d_gene: .; CDR3nt: TGTGCCAGCACTCGGCAGGGGAATCAGCCCCAGCATTTT; CDR3aa: CASTRQGNQPQHF
j_gene: TRBJ2-3; abundance: .; v_gene: TRBV7-9; d_gene: .; CDR3nt: TGTGCCAGCACCCAGGGAGATACGCAGTATTTT; CDR3aa: CASTQGDTQYF
j_gene: TRBJ2-3; abundance: few; v_gene: TRBV7-2; d_gene: .; CDR3nt: TGTGCCAGCACCCAGGGAGATACGCAGTATTTT; CDR3aa: CASTQGDTQYF
j_gene: TRBJ1-5; abundance: few; v_gene: TRBV7-8; d_gene: TRBD1; CDR3nt: TGTGCCAGCAGTCGAGGGGGCTGGGGCAATCAGCCCCAGCATTTT; CDR3aa: CASSRGGWGNQPQHF
j_gene: TRBJ2-2; abundance: .; v_gene: TRBV13; d_gene: .; CDR3nt: TGTGCCAGCAGCTTCAGGGGCGCGACACTGAACACCGGGGAGCTGTTTTTT; CDR3aa: CASSFRGATLNTGELFF
j_gene: TRBJ1-1; abundance: .; v_gene: TRBV4-1; d_gene: TRBD1; CDR3nt: TGCGCCAGCAGCCAAGCGACAGGGGCGAACACTGAAGCTTTCTTT; CDR3aa: CASSQATGANTEAFF
j_gene: TRBJ1-1; abundance: few; v_gene: TRBV29-1; d_gene: .; CDR3nt: TGCAGCGCTCCGGGGTTTAACACTGAAGCTTTCTTT; CDR3aa: CSAPGFNTEAFF
j_gene: TRBJ1-2; abundance: medium-sized; v_gene: TRBV28; d_gene: .; CDR3nt: TGTGCCAGCAGTTCCCAGAGGACCGACAGGCCGTATGGCTACACCTTC; CDR3aa: CASSSQRTDRPYGYTF
j_gene: TRBJ1-5; abundance: .; v_gene: TRBV30; d_gene: .; CDR3nt: TGTGCCTGGAGTGTAGAGACCTCGAGGAATCAGCCCCAGCATTTT; CDR3aa: CAWSVETSRNQPQHF
j_gene: TRBJ2-7; abundance: .; v_gene: TRBV12-1; d_gene: .; CDR3nt: TGTGCCAGCAGCCTCGCCCGCCCGGCCCAGGACTCCTACGAGCAGTACTTC; CDR3aa: CASSLARPAQDSYEQYF
j_gene: TRBJ1-5; abundance: few; v_gene: TRBV21-1; d_gene: .; CDR3nt: TGTGCCAGCAGCAAAATTGGGACAAGGGGATATAGCAATCAGCCCCAGCATTTT; CDR3aa: CASSKIGTRGYSNQPQHF
j_gene: TRBJ1-2; abundance: .; v_gene: TRBV9; d_gene: .; CDR3nt: TGTGCCAGCGGGCGGGGGGATCTCTTC; CDR3aa: CASGRGDLF
j_gene: TRBJ1-1; abundance: .; v_gene: TRBV7-2; d_gene: .; CDR3nt: TGTGCCAGCAGCTTAGAAACAGGGTTTGGCACTGAAGCTTTCTTT; CDR3aa: CASSLETGFGTEAFF
j_gene: TRBJ2-4; abundance: .; v_gene: TRBV27; d_gene: .; CDR3nt: TGTGCCAGCAGTCTGCGGCCTTTTTTAGCCAAAAACATTCAGTACTTC; CDR3aa: CASSLRPFLAKNIQYF
j_gene: TRBJ2-5; abundance: .; v_gene: TRBV3-1/TRBV3-2; d_gene: .; CDR3nt: TGTGCCAGCAGCCAAGATCCCGCGGGCGGGTTTGAGACCCAGTACTTC; CDR3aa: CASSQDPAGGFETQYF
j_gene: TRBJ1-2; abundance: few; v_gene: TRBV16; d_gene: TRBD1; CDR3nt: TGTGCCAGCAGCCAATCGAGGACAGGGAGAGAGGGCTACACCTTC; CDR3aa: CASSQSRTGREGYTF
j_gene: TRBJ1-2; abundance: few; v_gene: TRBV10-3; d_gene: TRBD1; CDR3nt: TGTGCCATCAGTGAGCCTTTTGATATAACAGGGGTGAAAAATGGCTACACCTTC; CDR3aa: CAISEPFDITGVKNGYTF
j_gene: TRBJ1-3; abundance: .; v_gene: TRBV28; d_gene: .; CDR3nt: TGTGCCAGCAGCCCCCAGGGAAACACCATATATTTT; CDR3aa: CASSPQGNTIYF
j_gene: TRBJ2-6; abundance: .; v_gene: TRBV18; d_gene: TRBD2; CDR3nt: TGTGCCAGCTCACCAGGGGGGGCTGGGGCCAACGTCCTGACTTTC; CDR3aa: CASSPGGAGANVLTF
j_gene: TRBJ1-6; abundance: .; v_gene: TRBV27; d_gene: .; CDR3nt: TGTGCCAGCGGGTGGAGCTCCTATAATTCACCCCTCCACTTT; CDR3aa: CASGWSSYNSPLHF
j_gene: TRBJ2-3; abundance: .; v_gene: TRBV9; d_gene: .; CDR3nt: TGTGCCAGCAGCGTAAGTTCAGGGAATTTAGGACACGGTACAGATACGCAGTATTTT; CDR3aa: CASSVSSGNLGHGTDTQYF
j_gene: TRBJ1-5; abundance: .; v_gene: TRBV5-1; d_gene: TRBD1; CDR3nt: TGCGCCAGCAGCTCTGGGACAGGGGAAAGCAGACAGCCCCAGCATTTT; CDR3aa: CASSSGTGESRQPQHF
j_gene: TRBJ2-1; abundance: .; v_gene: TRBV11-3; d_gene: TRBD2; CDR3nt: TGTGCCAGCAGCGTCCGGGACTACCCCTACAATGAGCAGTTCTTC; CDR3aa: CASSVRDYPYNEQFF
j_gene: TRBJ2-1; abundance: .; v_gene: TRBV11-3; d_gene: TRBD2; CDR3nt: TGTGCCAGCAGCCCGAGGACTAGCGGTCCCTACAATGAGCAGTTCTTC; CDR3aa: CASSPRTSGPYNEQFF